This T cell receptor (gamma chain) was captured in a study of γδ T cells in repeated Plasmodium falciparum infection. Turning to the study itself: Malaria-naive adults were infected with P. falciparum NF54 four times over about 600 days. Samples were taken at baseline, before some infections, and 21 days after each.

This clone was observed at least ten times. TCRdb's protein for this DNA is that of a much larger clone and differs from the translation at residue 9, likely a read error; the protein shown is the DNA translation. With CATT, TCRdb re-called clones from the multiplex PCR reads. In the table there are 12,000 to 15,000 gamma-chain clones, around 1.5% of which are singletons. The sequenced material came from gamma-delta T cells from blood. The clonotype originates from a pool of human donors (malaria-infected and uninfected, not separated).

The CDR3 loop reads CATWEYSSGWIKTF. CDR3 bases: TGTGCCACCTGGGAATATAGTAGTGGTTGGATCAAGACGTTT. J is TRGJP2 and V is TRGV4. The germline V gene encodes CDR1 EGSTGY and CDR2 YDSYTSSV. The CDR3 spans 14 residues.